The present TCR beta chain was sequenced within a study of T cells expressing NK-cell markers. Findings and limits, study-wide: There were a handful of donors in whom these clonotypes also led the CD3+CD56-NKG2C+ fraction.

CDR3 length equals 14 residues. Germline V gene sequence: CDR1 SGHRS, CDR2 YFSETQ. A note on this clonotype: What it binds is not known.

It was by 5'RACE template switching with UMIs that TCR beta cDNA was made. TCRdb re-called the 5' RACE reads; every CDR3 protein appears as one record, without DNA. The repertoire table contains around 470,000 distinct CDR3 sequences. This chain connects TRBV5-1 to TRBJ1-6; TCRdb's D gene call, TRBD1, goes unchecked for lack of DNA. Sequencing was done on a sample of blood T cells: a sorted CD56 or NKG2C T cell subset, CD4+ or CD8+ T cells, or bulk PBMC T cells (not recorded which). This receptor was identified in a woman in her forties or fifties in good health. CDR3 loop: CASSLGTGISPLHF.